Described below is a single T cell receptor (beta chain) sequence and its context. This sample was taken from a study of PD-L1 blockade in urothelial cancer. Study-wide background: At 6 weeks and at 3 weeks (second dose) after treatment start, blood was analyzed.

V lost 0 bases, J lost 5 bases, and 8 bases lay in between. Looked up from germline, CDR1 is SGHRS and CDR2 is YFSETQ. The CDR3 is 13 amino acids. Clones were sequenced by immunoSEQ multiplex PCR, and TCRdb holds only the in-frame ones, with some missing. The sample includes under 45,000 clones, 82% of them seen just once. This sequence joins TRBV5-1 and TRBJ2-5, with D hard to call. This sequence originates from a man aged 55 to 70 with urothelial cancer. The material sequenced was PBMCs, taken around atezolizumab (anti-PD-L1) treatment. CDR3: CASSLVSSETQYF. The CDR3 DNA follows: TGCGCCAGCAGCTTGGTTTCTTCGGAGACCCAGTACTTC.